This TCR beta chain was sequenced during a study of shared clonotypes between healthy human individuals. Across the whole study: Donor composition was two women and a few men, aged 18 to 49. General study results and limits: Generation probabilities were higher for clonotypes shared across all four sorted-subset donors than for unshared ones.

This CDR3 is built from 15 residues. Trimming cost V 4 bases and J 2 bases, with 14 bases left between them. CDR1 SGDLS and CDR2 YYNGEE come from the germline V gene. On this clone itself: Its antigen remains unidentified.

Across several immunoSEQ plates, the genomic DNA of each subset was split evenly. Original processing notes: Filtering differed, since immunoSEQ gave only junction sequences and no quality scores. Clones were read by immunoSEQ multiplex PCR, and TCRdb kept only the in-frame ones, dropping some. V, J and clone size are those of that table, while D and trimming were read from the DNA. The sample comprises about 990,000 clones, more than 75% of which are singletons, and roughly 0.61% rests with the top ten. The specimen sequenced was memory CD4+ T cells from PBMCs. The subset here: CD45RA-negative fraction. The source is a man aged 18 to 29 in good health. Some clones in this sample may be carry-over from other donors' samples. The chain carries TRBV9 and TRBJ2-3; maybe TRBD1 (6 bases). CDR3 protein: CASSPTGSTTDTQYF. In DNA, the CDR3 is TGTGCCAGCAGCCCTACAGGGTCTACCACAGATACGCAGTATTTT. The whole variable domain, filled in from reference TRBV9 and TRBJ2-3, reads DSGVTQTPKHLITATGQRVTLRCSPRSGDLSVYWYQQSLDQGLQFLIQYYNGEERAKGNILERFSAQQFPDLHSELNLSSLELGDSALYFCASSPTGSTTDTQYFGPGTRLTVL.